These T cell receptor beta chains were read from a single sample in a study of shared clonotypes between healthy human individuals. Profiling relied on immunoSEQ multiplex PCR, and the TCRdb table lists in-frame clones only, not all of them. The sample contains 2 million to 2.5 million clones, 90% to 95% of which appear only once. The specimen was naive CD4+ T cells sorted from blood. The origin of the receptors is a man between 18 and 35 years old in good health. CDR3s leave out the opening cysteine and the closing phenylalanine or tryptophan. The order of the fields is clone size, D gene, J gene, V gene, CDR3 protein. The D gene is left open where the match is weak. Size values are once, few and many counts, or a class for expanded clones, and some rows have none.

clone_size: -
d_call: -
j_call: TRBJ2-4
v_call: TRBV7-2
cdr3_aa: ASSLDGGAANIQY

clone_size: -
d_call: TRBD2
j_call: TRBJ2-5
v_call: TRBV11-3
cdr3_aa: ASSNPSGGPQETQY

clone_size: -
d_call: TRBD1
j_call: TRBJ2-2
v_call: TRBV27
cdr3_aa: ASGPDRHNTGELF

clone_size: -
d_call: -
j_call: TRBJ1-1
v_call: TRBV7-9
cdr3_aa: ASSGTGRDTEAF

clone_size: -
d_call: -
j_call: TRBJ2-7
v_call: TRBV6-5
cdr3_aa: ASRAPGQIGEQY

clone_size: -
d_call: -
j_call: TRBJ2-3
v_call: TRBV30
cdr3_aa: ACGDPDTQY

clone_size: few
d_call: -
j_call: TRBJ1-2
v_call: TRBV4-2
cdr3_aa: ASSQVSDSDYGYT

clone_size: -
d_call: -
j_call: TRBJ2-7
v_call: TRBV7-2
cdr3_aa: ASSPEERMTYEQY

clone_size: -
d_call: -
j_call: TRBJ2-2
v_call: TRBV19
cdr3_aa: ASRGAFWTILGTGELF

clone_size: -
d_call: TRBD1
j_call: TRBJ1-4
v_call: TRBV7-2
cdr3_aa: ASSLSGGGNEKLF

clone_size: -
d_call: TRBD2
j_call: TRBJ2-1
v_call: TRBV4-1
cdr3_aa: ASSHSGRDNEQF

clone_size: -
d_call: -
j_call: TRBJ2-2
v_call: TRBV19
cdr3_aa: ASSIRANTGELF

clone_size: -
d_call: -
j_call: TRBJ1-5
v_call: TRBV7-8
cdr3_aa: ASSLVSGGSQPQH

clone_size: -
d_call: -
j_call: TRBJ2-5
v_call: TRBV7-2
cdr3_aa: ASSLDVASETQY

clone_size: -
d_call: -
j_call: TRBJ2-4
v_call: TRBV25-1
cdr3_aa: ASGPLEISEIQY

clone_size: -
d_call: -
j_call: TRBJ2-1
v_call: TRBV7-9
cdr3_aa: ASSLRARADEQF

clone_size: -
d_call: -
j_call: TRBJ2-1
v_call: TRBV7-9
cdr3_aa: ASSLLVGNEQF

clone_size: -
d_call: -
j_call: TRBJ1-5
v_call: TRBV7-2
cdr3_aa: ASSSQVPQPQH

clone_size: -
d_call: -
j_call: TRBJ2-7
v_call: TRBV2
cdr3_aa: ASSGQTYEQY

clone_size: -
d_call: -
j_call: TRBJ1-1
v_call: TRBV19
cdr3_aa: ASSIDRYTEAF

clone_size: -
d_call: TRBD2
j_call: TRBJ2-7
v_call: TRBV11-2
cdr3_aa: ASSVQLAGGYEQY

clone_size: -
d_call: -
j_call: TRBJ2-2
v_call: TRBV27
cdr3_aa: ASSLSRLVSGELF

clone_size: -
d_call: -
j_call: TRBJ2-2
v_call: TRBV9
cdr3_aa: ASSPRSGVGELF

clone_size: -
d_call: TRBD1
j_call: TRBJ2-3
v_call: TRBV11-2
cdr3_aa: ASSMRGQGGTDTQY

clone_size: -
d_call: -
j_call: TRBJ1-1
v_call: TRBV5-5
cdr3_aa: ASSLDSLTEAF

clone_size: -
d_call: -
j_call: TRBJ2-1
v_call: TRBV7-6
cdr3_aa: ASSSYPGANEQF

clone_size: -
d_call: -
j_call: TRBJ2-5
v_call: TRBV13
cdr3_aa: ASSLEQGRKTQY

clone_size: -
d_call: -
j_call: TRBJ1-1
v_call: TRBV28
cdr3_aa: ASTRGSEAF

clone_size: -
d_call: -
j_call: TRBJ1-1
v_call: TRBV9
cdr3_aa: ASSPLRGVNEAF

clone_size: -
d_call: TRBD2
j_call: TRBJ2-1
v_call: TRBV4-3
cdr3_aa: ASSQDFAREVEQF

clone_size: -
d_call: -
j_call: TRBJ2-7
v_call: TRBV5-1
cdr3_aa: ASSLALRGASSSYEQY

clone_size: -
d_call: -
j_call: TRBJ2-7
v_call: TRBV5-1
cdr3_aa: ASRENPGVLDEQY

clone_size: -
d_call: TRBD1
j_call: TRBJ2-2
v_call: TRBV2
cdr3_aa: ASMGQGRTGELF

clone_size: -
d_call: -
j_call: TRBJ1-2
v_call: TRBV28
cdr3_aa: ASSPGNYGYT

clone_size: -
d_call: -
j_call: TRBJ2-5
v_call: TRBV7-6
cdr3_aa: ASSLGGSRQETQY

clone_size: -
d_call: TRBD2
j_call: TRBJ2-2
v_call: TRBV19
cdr3_aa: ASSISGRNTGELF

clone_size: -
d_call: -
j_call: TRBJ1-6
v_call: TRBV6-1
cdr3_aa: ASSENSQNNSPLH

clone_size: -
d_call: -
j_call: TRBJ1-1
v_call: TRBV6-1
cdr3_aa: ASSDGTLNTEAF

clone_size: -
d_call: TRBD1
j_call: TRBJ1-5
v_call: TRBV10-3
cdr3_aa: AISEGDRTNQPQH

clone_size: -
d_call: -
j_call: TRBJ2-3
v_call: TRBV5-6
cdr3_aa: ASSLGFTDTQY

clone_size: -
d_call: TRBD1
j_call: TRBJ1-6
v_call: TRBV19
cdr3_aa: ASSIGDRSNSPLH

clone_size: -
d_call: TRBD1
j_call: TRBJ1-6
v_call: TRBV11-2
cdr3_aa: ASRTLQGLGSPLH

clone_size: once
d_call: TRBD1
j_call: TRBJ1-6
v_call: TRBV6-5
cdr3_aa: ASSPGTVDSPLH

clone_size: few
d_call: -
j_call: TRBJ1-6
v_call: TRBV28
cdr3_aa: ASSSNSPLH

clone_size: -
d_call: -
j_call: TRBJ1-6
v_call: TRBV19
cdr3_aa: ASSIDQGSDSPLH

clone_size: -
d_call: TRBD1
j_call: TRBJ2-2
v_call: TRBV7-2
cdr3_aa: ASSSTRDRALTGELF

clone_size: -
d_call: TRBD2
j_call: TRBJ2-1
v_call: TRBV9
cdr3_aa: ASSVGLAGVHEQF

clone_size: -
d_call: TRBD1
j_call: TRBJ1-1
v_call: TRBV19
cdr3_aa: ASTPGQAPYTEAF

clone_size: -
d_call: TRBD2
j_call: TRBJ2-7
v_call: TRBV30
cdr3_aa: AWSPSGGGPREQY

clone_size: -
d_call: -
j_call: TRBJ2-7
v_call: TRBV7-2
cdr3_aa: ASSSYYSQFSYEQY

clone_size: -
d_call: -
j_call: TRBJ2-1
v_call: TRBV10-3
cdr3_aa: AITRDPNNEQF

clone_size: -
d_call: TRBD2
j_call: TRBJ2-7
v_call: TRBV7-6
cdr3_aa: ASSRLPGLAAYEQY

clone_size: -
d_call: -
j_call: TRBJ1-2
v_call: TRBV19
cdr3_aa: ASSIGTVNYGYT

clone_size: once
d_call: -
j_call: TRBJ1-4
v_call: TRBV5-1
cdr3_aa: ASRGGPATNEKLF